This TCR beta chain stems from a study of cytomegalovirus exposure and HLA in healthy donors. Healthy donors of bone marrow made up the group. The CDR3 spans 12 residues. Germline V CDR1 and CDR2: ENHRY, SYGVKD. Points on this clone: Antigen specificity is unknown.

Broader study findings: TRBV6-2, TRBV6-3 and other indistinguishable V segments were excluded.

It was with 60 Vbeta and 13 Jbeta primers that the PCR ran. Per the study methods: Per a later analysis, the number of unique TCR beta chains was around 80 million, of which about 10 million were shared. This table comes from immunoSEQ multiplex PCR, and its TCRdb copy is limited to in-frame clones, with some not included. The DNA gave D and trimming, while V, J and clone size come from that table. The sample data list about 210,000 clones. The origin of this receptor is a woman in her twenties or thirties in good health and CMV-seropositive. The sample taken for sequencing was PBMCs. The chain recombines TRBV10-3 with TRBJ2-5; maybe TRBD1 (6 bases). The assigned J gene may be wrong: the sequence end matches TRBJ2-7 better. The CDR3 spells CATWTEAYEQYF. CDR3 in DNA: TGTGCCACATGGACAGAGGCCTACGAGCAGTACTTC.